The 18 T cell receptor beta chains reported below all come from one sample, sequenced in a study of CD8+ T cells in alopecia areata. Extraction and reverse transcription of RNA yielded cDNA as the sequencing template. Method: immunoSEQ multiplex PCR; TCRdb's copy keeps in-frame clones and lacks some. In the table there are 95,000 to 100,000 clones, approximately 63% of which are singletons. Described treatment: oral pan-JAK inhibitor, 5-10 mg twice daily. The source was CD8+ T cells sorted from blood, collected at roughly week 58, from a patient treated with tofacitinib. These receptors were taken from a human donor with alopecia areata.

The chain is built from TRBV7-9 and TRBJ2-5; D gene uncertain. CDR3 length: 13 amino acids. V dropped 0 bases and J dropped 3 bases, with 5 bases sitting between them. Germline assignment: CDR1 SEHNR and CDR2 FQNEAQ (reference sequence). DNA for the CDR3: TGTGCCAGCAGCTTAGCCAACAAAGAGACCCAGTACTTC. This encodes CASSLANKETQYF. The full variable domain, its missing parts supplied by reference TRBV7-9 and TRBJ2-5, is DTGVSQNPRHKITKRGQNVTFRCDPISEHNRLYWYRQTLGQGPEFLTYFQNEAQLEKSRLLSDRFSAERPKGSFSTLEIQRTEQGDSAMYLCASSLANKETQYFGPGTRLLVL.

This clone was seen a few times. CDR3 sequence reads: CASSQERSGDTYEQYF. DNA for the CDR3: TGTGCCAGCAGCCAAGAGAGAAGCGGGGACACCTACGAGCAGTACTTC. The chain combines TRBV4-2 with TRBJ2-7; maybe TRBD2 (7 bases). Trimming removed 0 bases from V and 2 bases from J, with 14 bases in between. From germline, CDR1 is LGHNA and CDR2 YNFKEQ. The length of the CDR3 is 16 residues.

This clone was seen only a few times. V gene TRBV13 combines with J gene TRBJ1-2; D gene ambiguous. V was pared by 5 bases and J by 2 bases, with 12 bases between. This CDR3 spans 14 amino acids. Germline-derived CDR1 and CDR2 are PRHDT and FYEKMQ (reference sequence). CDR3 region: CASSPLQGNYGYTF. The CDR3 nucleotides are TGTGCCAGCAGCCCCTTACAAGGCAACTATGGCTACACCTTC. The full variable domain, with the rest looked up from reference TRBV13 and TRBJ1-2, is AAGVIQSPRHLIKEKRETATLKCYPIPRHDTVYWYQQGPGQDPQFLISFYEKMQSDKGSIPDRFSAQQFSDYHSELNMSSLELGDSALYFCASSPLQGNYGYTFGSGTRLTVV.

V and J are TRBV6-5 and TRBJ2-1, with 7 bases lining up with TRBD1. Looked up from germline, CDR1 is MNHEY and CDR2 is SVGAGI. CDR3 length: 12 residues. Germline trimming cut 7 bases from V and 4 bases from J; bases unmatched to any gene: 1. The chain's CDR3 is CASTTGYNEQFF. The CDR3 region has the DNA TGTGCCAGCACGACAGGGTACAATGAGCAGTTCTTC.

The chain joins TRBV19 to TRBJ1-5; no definite D call. V lost 1 base and J lost 0, with 7 bases in between. This CDR3 contains 15 residues. Looked up from germline, CDR1 is LNHDA and CDR2 is SQIVND (reference sequence). The CDR3 region has the DNA TGTGCCAGTAGTATAGTGGGTCTTAGCAATCAGCCCCAGCATTTT. It codes for CASSIVGLSNQPQHF.

This clone was observed once. The chain recombines TRBV7-9 with TRBJ1-6; no reliable D call. In germline, CDR1 is SEHNR, CDR2 FQNEAQ (reference sequence). This CDR3 has 14 amino acids. V lost 0 bases to trimming and J lost 9 bases, with 9 bases between them. CDR3 sequence: CASSLALGVSPLHF. CDR3 nucleotides: TGTGCCAGCAGCTTAGCGTTGGGAGTTTCACCCCTCCACTTT.

The V call is TRBV6-5, the J call TRBJ1-2; a weak D match, TRBD1 (5 bases). Trimming left V 0 bases short and J 4 bases short, with 12 bases between. The CDR3 loop spans 15 amino acids. CDR1 and CDR2 from the germline V gene are MNHEY and SVGAGI. CDR3 protein: CASSYSTGLGYGYTF. The CDR3 DNA reads as TGTGCCAGCAGTTACTCAACGGGGCTCGGCTATGGCTACACCTTC.

This chain joins TRBV30 and TRBJ1-2, with D perhaps matching TRBD1 (5 bases). The V gene's germline CDR1 is GTSNPN and CDR2 SVGIG (reference sequence). V lost 4 bases to trimming and J lost 7 bases, with 22 bases between them. The length of the CDR3 is 15 residues. The CDR3 here is CAWNHLFRGGFGYTF. CDR3 DNA sequence: TGTGCCTGGAACCACCTATTCCGGGGGGGATTTGGCTACACCTTC.

This clone was picked up a small number of times. The chain recombines TRBV5-6 with TRBJ2-2; D may be TRBD2 (5 bases). CDR3 length equals 11 residues. The V and J ends lost 6 bases and 8 bases respectively, with 8 bases between them. CDR1 is SGHDT and CDR2 is YYEEEE in the germline V gene. The CDR3 loop reads CASTGGGELFF. CDR3 nucleotide sequence: TGTGCCAGCACCGGCGGGGGGGAGCTGTTTTTT.

This chain links TRBV27 with TRBJ1-4; TRBD1 is a possible D gene (6 bases). Trimming left V 2 bases short and J 0 bases short, with 7 bases between. Looked up from germline, CDR1 is MNHEY and CDR2 is SMNVEV (reference sequence). There are 15 residues in the CDR3. The CDR3 DNA sequence: TGTGCCAGCAGTTTAAGGGGGTCAACTAATGAAAAACTGTTTTTT. It is translated as CASSLRGSTNEKLFF.

The rearrangement uses TRBV14 and TRBJ1-2; D may be TRBD1 (6 bases). The CDR3 has 14 residues. Germline CDR1 and CDR2: SGHDN and FVKESK. The germline V and J ends were trimmed by 2 bases and 4 bases, with 11 bases remaining between them. CDR3 amino acids: CASSQPGAVYGYTF. The CDR3 DNA reads TGTGCCAGCAGCCAACCAGGGGCCGTCTATGGCTACACCTTC.

This rearrangement joins TRBV4-1 to TRBJ1-5; 7 nucleotides line up with TRBD1. The ends lost 5 bases at V and 9 bases at J; junction bases unmatched: 10. CDR1 is MGHRA, CDR2 YSYEKL, per germline. The CDR3 runs 14 residues. This chain's CDR3 is CASSSGQGDWPQHF. The CDR3 bases are TGCGCCAGCAGCTCAGGCCAGGGGGACTGGCCCCAGCATTTT.

The genes are TRBV2 and TRBJ1-2, with D tentatively TRBD1 (6 bases). The germline V and J ends were trimmed by 3 bases and 3 bases, with 11 bases remaining between them. Germline V gene sequence: CDR1 SNHLY, CDR2 FYNNEI. The CDR3 length is 14 residues. Here the CDR3 reads CASSDGGSDYGYTF. The CDR3 nucleotides are TGTGCCAGCAGTGATGGGGGCTCGGACTATGGCTACACCTTC. The entire variable domain, with the rest obtained from reference TRBV2 and TRBJ1-2, is as follows: EPEVTQTPSHQVTQMGQEVILRCVPISNHLYFYWYRQILGQKVEFLVSFYNNEISEKSEIFDDQFSVERPDGSNFTLKIRSTKLEDSAMYFCASSDGGSDYGYTFGSGTRLTVV.

The chain carries TRBV7-8 and TRBJ1-6; D ambiguous. CDR1 and CDR2 from the germline V gene are SGHVS and FQNEAQ. The germline V and J ends were trimmed by 5 bases and 7 bases, with 18 bases remaining between them. The CDR3 has 16 amino acids. CDR3 amino acids: CASSPRLNPFNSPLHF. CDR3 nucleotide sequence: TGTGCCAGCAGCCCTAGACTTAACCCCTTCAATTCACCCCTCCACTTT.

This chain uses TRBV27 with TRBJ2-1; the D gene could be TRBD1 or TRBD2 (5 bases each). V was clipped by 5 bases and J by 5 bases, with 13 bases between them. This CDR3 is 14 amino acids long. The germline gives CDR1 MNHEY, CDR2 SMNVEV (reference sequence). CDR3 protein: CASSNRDANNEQFF. The CDR3 nucleotides are TGTGCCAGCAGTAACCGGGACGCAAACAATGAGCAGTTCTTC.

The chain links TRBV11-2 to TRBJ1-2; 7 nucleotides align to TRBD1. The CDR3 contains 14 residues. Germline CDR1 is SGHAT and CDR2 is FQNNGV. V dropped 5 bases and J dropped 4; count of bases not matched to a gene: 7. CDR3 protein: CASSPSRQGYGYTF. The CDR3 nucleotides read TGTGCCAGCAGCCCGTCCAGACAGGGCTATGGCTACACCTTC.

This clone was found a few times. The rearrangement joins TRBV4-2 to TRBJ1-3; TRBD1 is a possible D gene (6 bases). Germline CDR1 and CDR2: LGHNA and YNFKEQ. There are 18 residues in the CDR3. V was pared by 6 bases and J by 0 bases, with 21 bases between. The CDR3 protein is CASSPRISGQNSGNTIYF. CDR3 in DNA: TGTGCCAGCAGTCCACGGATCTCGGGACAAAACTCTGGAAACACCATATATTTT.

The chain couples TRBV4-1 to TRBJ2-1; 7 bases agree with TRBD2. CDR3 length equals 18 residues. Losses at the gene ends were 5 bases for V and 0 bases for J; bases not matched to a gene: 13. CDR1 and CDR2 (germline): MGHRA, YSYEKL. As DNA, the CDR3 is TGCGCCAGCAGCTCCCCGGGACTACCTATTTCCTCCTACAATGAGCAGTTCTTC. Its protein product is CASSSPGLPISSYNEQFF.